The rows below give T cell receptor beta chains drawn from one sample of a study of blood T cell repertoires in COVID-19. Profiling relied on immunoSEQ multiplex PCR, and the TCRdb table lists in-frame clones only, not all of them. Of approximately 200,000 clones in the sample, 70% to 90% were seen once. Sequencing used PBMCs or T cells enriched from blood (not recorded which). The receptors come from a man aged 30-40 years who had recovered from COVID-19. The CDR3 runs from the conserved cysteine through the conserved F or W. Each record gives: J gene, V gene, clone size, CDR3 protein. Clone size is stated in some rows and not others, as once, few, many or a class when expanded.

j_call: TRBJ1-1; v_call: TRBV11-2; clone_size: .; cdr3_aa: CASSPIDSTEAFF
j_call: TRBJ1-3; v_call: TRBV5-1; clone_size: .; cdr3_aa: CASSPGRGLSGNTIYF
j_call: TRBJ1-6; v_call: TRBV7-2; clone_size: .; cdr3_aa: CASSLVPSSYNSPLHF
j_call: TRBJ2-3; v_call: TRBV11-2; clone_size: few; cdr3_aa: CASSLYGREGPDTQYF
j_call: TRBJ2-1; v_call: TRBV29-1; clone_size: .; cdr3_aa: CSALSGRSSNEQFF
j_call: TRBJ2-7; v_call: TRBV5-4; clone_size: .; cdr3_aa: CASSLGGTSAYEQYF
j_call: TRBJ2-3; v_call: TRBV11-2; clone_size: .; cdr3_aa: CASSTLLSSSGRTDTQYF
j_call: TRBJ1-5; v_call: TRBV7-9; clone_size: once; cdr3_aa: CASSLVRSIQGDQPQHF
j_call: TRBJ2-2; v_call: TRBV7-9; clone_size: .; cdr3_aa: CASSLALSGRAGTGELFF
j_call: TRBJ2-7; v_call: TRBV30; clone_size: once; cdr3_aa: CAWSVLRTGGSYEQYF
j_call: TRBJ2-3; v_call: TRBV2; clone_size: .; cdr3_aa: CASRGGAGSSTDTQYF
j_call: TRBJ1-2; v_call: TRBV24-1; clone_size: .; cdr3_aa: CATSDSRAYGYTF
j_call: TRBJ1-2; v_call: TRBV6-1; clone_size: .; cdr3_aa: CASSEAGGNTGGYTF
j_call: TRBJ2-3; v_call: TRBV24-1; clone_size: .; cdr3_aa: CATSDLVRDTQYF
j_call: TRBJ1-1; v_call: TRBV7-8; clone_size: .; cdr3_aa: CASSLPGSIGMNTEAFF
j_call: TRBJ2-2; v_call: TRBV16; clone_size: .; cdr3_aa: CASSQDSKSTGELFF
j_call: TRBJ1-5; v_call: TRBV7-2; clone_size: .; cdr3_aa: CASSQQQGSHAPQHF
j_call: TRBJ1-3; v_call: TRBV3-1/TRBV3-2; clone_size: .; cdr3_aa: CASSHGRGNSGNTIYF
j_call: TRBJ1-1; v_call: TRBV19; clone_size: .; cdr3_aa: CASSPRTGGEEAFF
j_call: TRBJ2-7; v_call: TRBV3-1/TRBV3-2; clone_size: .; cdr3_aa: CASRSRGRGYEQYF
j_call: TRBJ1-1; v_call: TRBV18; clone_size: .; cdr3_aa: CASSPTTGATTEAFF
j_call: TRBJ1-1; v_call: TRBV29-1; clone_size: once; cdr3_aa: CSVGWGTGNTEAFF
j_call: TRBJ1-2; v_call: TRBV14; clone_size: .; cdr3_aa: CASSQIGQGYGYTF
j_call: TRBJ1-1; v_call: TRBV10-3; clone_size: .; cdr3_aa: CAISAHRGNTEAFF
j_call: TRBJ2-6; v_call: TRBV18; clone_size: few; cdr3_aa: CASSLSSGANVLTF
j_call: TRBJ2-7; v_call: TRBV5-4; clone_size: .; cdr3_aa: CASSLRTGYEQYF
j_call: TRBJ2-7; v_call: TRBV30; clone_size: .; cdr3_aa: CAWSLDRTYEQYF
j_call: TRBJ2-2; v_call: TRBV9; clone_size: .; cdr3_aa: CASSVRTSGATGELFF
j_call: TRBJ1-2; v_call: TRBV6-5; clone_size: .; cdr3_aa: CASSYGPGQGYGYTF
j_call: TRBJ1-2; v_call: TRBV19; clone_size: few; cdr3_aa: CASATGTDYGYTF
j_call: TRBJ2-1; v_call: TRBV7-9; clone_size: .; cdr3_aa: CASSFRLAGVLDEQFF
j_call: TRBJ2-7; v_call: TRBV5-4; clone_size: .; cdr3_aa: CASSFGTSGIGEQYF
j_call: TRBJ1-3; v_call: TRBV30; clone_size: .; cdr3_aa: CAWSVSKGLKGNTIYF
j_call: TRBJ1-1; v_call: TRBV29-1; clone_size: .; cdr3_aa: CSVDYQGRAFF
j_call: TRBJ2-2; v_call: TRBV2; clone_size: .; cdr3_aa: CASSLTGTGELFF
j_call: TRBJ2-1; v_call: TRBV11-3; clone_size: .; cdr3_aa: CASSLPGLAGVTSYNEQFF
j_call: TRBJ1-4; v_call: TRBV4-1; clone_size: .; cdr3_aa: CASSRGRFNEKLFF
j_call: TRBJ2-3; v_call: TRBV30; clone_size: once; cdr3_aa: CAWSPRLAGSTDTQYF
j_call: TRBJ1-5; v_call: TRBV19; clone_size: .; cdr3_aa: CASSPHGQVSNQPQHF
j_call: TRBJ1-2; v_call: TRBV28; clone_size: .; cdr3_aa: CASSSPTGGRDGYTF
j_call: TRBJ1-2; v_call: TRBV29-1; clone_size: .; cdr3_aa: CSVSQGASGYTF
j_call: TRBJ2-2; v_call: TRBV28; clone_size: .; cdr3_aa: CASSGGSYLEGGELFF
j_call: TRBJ2-2; v_call: TRBV11-3; clone_size: .; cdr3_aa: CASSFHGSGDPSNTGELFF
j_call: TRBJ2-7; v_call: TRBV6-5; clone_size: once; cdr3_aa: CASSYRDTASYEQYF
j_call: TRBJ1-2; v_call: TRBV7-9; clone_size: .; cdr3_aa: CASSSPTGDYTF